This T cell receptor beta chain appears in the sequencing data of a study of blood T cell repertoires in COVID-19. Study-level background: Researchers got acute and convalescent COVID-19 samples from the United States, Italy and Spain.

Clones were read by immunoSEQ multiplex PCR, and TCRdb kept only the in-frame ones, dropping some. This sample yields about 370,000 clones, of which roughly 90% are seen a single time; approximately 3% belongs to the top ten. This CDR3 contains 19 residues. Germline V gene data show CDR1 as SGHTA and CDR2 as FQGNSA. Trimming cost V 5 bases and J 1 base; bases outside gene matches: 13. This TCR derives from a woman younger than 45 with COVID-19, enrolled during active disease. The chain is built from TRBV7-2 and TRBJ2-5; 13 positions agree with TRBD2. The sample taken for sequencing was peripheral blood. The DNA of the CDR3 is TGTGCCAGCAGCCCGGGGGACAGGGGACTAGCGGGGCTCCAAGAGACCCAGTACTTC. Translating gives CASSPGDRGLAGLQETQYF.